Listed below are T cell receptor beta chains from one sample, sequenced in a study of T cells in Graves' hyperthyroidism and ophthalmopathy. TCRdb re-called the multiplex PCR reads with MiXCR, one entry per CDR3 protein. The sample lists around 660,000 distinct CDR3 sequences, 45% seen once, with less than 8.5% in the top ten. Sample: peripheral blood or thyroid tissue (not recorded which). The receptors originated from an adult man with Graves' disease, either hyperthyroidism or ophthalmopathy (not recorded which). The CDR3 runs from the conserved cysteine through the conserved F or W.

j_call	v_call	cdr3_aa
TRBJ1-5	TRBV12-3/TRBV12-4	CASSQGTGTNQPQHF
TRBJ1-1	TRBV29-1	CSVAGGVNTEAFF
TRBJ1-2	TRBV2	CASMEGRAYGYTF
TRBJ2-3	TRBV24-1	CATSDVAGGREDTQYF
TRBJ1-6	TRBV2	CASSADSNSPLHF
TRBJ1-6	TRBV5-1	CASSKEGDNSPLHF
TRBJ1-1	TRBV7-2	CASSQGTGEGTQAFF
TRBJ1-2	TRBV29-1	CSVEGGKIYGYTF
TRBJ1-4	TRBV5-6	CASRTDRESEKLFF
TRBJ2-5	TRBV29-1	CSVEGLEGVRETQYF
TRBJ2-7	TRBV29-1	CSVPPQGPWRYF
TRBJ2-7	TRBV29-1	CSGGTGRSEQYF
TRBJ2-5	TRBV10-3	CASRKLAAETQYF